The 14 T cell receptor beta chains listed next were all sequenced from one sample in a study of blood T cells in healthy people across ages. A J-beta primer mix and a sample-barcoded 5' primer were used in a second PCR of about 7 to 12 cycles. A single record per CDR3 protein comes from TCRdb applying MiXCR to the 5' RACE reads. The sample consists of fewer than 2 million distinct CDR3 sequences, about two fifths of them appearing once. Material: blood. Source of these receptors: a human donor in good health.

This chain connects TRBV4-3 to TRBJ2-4, with D possibly being TRBD1 (5 bases). The J call is doubtful: the DNA matches TRBJ2-7 better. There are 15 residues in the CDR3. Germline CDR1 is LGHNA and CDR2 is YSLEER. The CDR3 DNA follows: TGCGCCAGCAGCCAAGACCTTAACAGGACCTACGAGCAGTACTTC. This translates into CASSQDLNRTYEQYF.

The chain uses TRBV27 and TRBJ2-1; 8 bases are shared with TRBD1. Germline V gene data show CDR1 as MNHEY and CDR2 as SMNVEV (reference sequence). The CDR3 runs 17 residues. Unmatched junction bases numbered 10, after V lost 2 bases and J lost 4 bases. CDR3 in amino acids: CASSLPPGTGNYNEQFF. The DNA of the CDR3 is TGTGCCAGCAGTTTACCCCCCGGGACAGGAAATTACAATGAGCAGTTCTTC.

The chain recombines TRBV12-3 or TRBV12-4 with TRBJ1-2; D is undetermined. The CDR3 runs 11 residues. V dropped 5 bases and J dropped 7 bases, with 8 bases sitting between them. The CDR3 nucleotides read TGTGCCAGCAGTCGGAGTTCTGGCTACACCTTC. Its translation is CASSRSSGYTF.

This chain joins TRBV6-5 and TRBJ2-1; D is tentatively TRBD1 or TRBD2 (6 bases each). Germline-derived CDR1 and CDR2 are MNHEY and SVGAGI. V was clipped by 5 bases and J by 4 bases, with 15 bases between them. The CDR3 runs to 15 residues. The CDR3 DNA sequence: TGTGCCAGCAGTAGGGGGGATTACAGTTACAATGAGCAGTTCTTC. It yields the protein CASSRGDYSYNEQFF.

The gene calls are TRBV6-6 and TRBJ2-7; TRBD2 aligns across 14 bases. With the DNA end fitting TRBJ2-5 better, the J assignment may be wrong. CDR1 is MNHNY and CDR2 is SVGAGI in the germline V gene (reference sequence). CDR3 length equals 17 residues. This chain's CDR3 is CASSYSSGLAGGETQYF. In DNA, the CDR3 is TGTGCCAGCAGTTATAGTTCTGGACTAGCGGGGGGAGAGACCCAGTACTTC.

The chain recombines TRBV2 with TRBJ2-5; D may correspond to TRBD1 or TRBD2 (5 bases each). The J call is uncertain, as TRBJ2-7 better fits the DNA end. The germline V gene encodes CDR1 SNHLY and CDR2 FYNNEI. This CDR3 region has 15 residues. This CDR3 reads CASTWGSSLVAEQYF. CDR3 bases: TGTGCCAGCACGTGGGGGTCTAGTTTAGTAGCCGAGCAGTACTTC.

The rearrangement joins TRBV7-8 to TRBJ1-5; 9 nucleotides line up with TRBD1. The germline gives CDR1 SGHVS, CDR2 FQNEAQ. CDR3 length equals 18 residues. The V gene end was trimmed by 2 bases and the J gene end by 0 bases; junction bases not matched to a gene: 8. CDR3 DNA: TGTGCCAGCAGCTTACGGGACAGGGCTGTTTATAGCAATCAGCCCCAGCATTTT. Translation gives CASSLRDRAVYSNQPQHF.

The chain is built from TRBV6-2 or TRBV6-3 and TRBJ2-1; 8 positions match TRBD2. The CDR3 length is 16 residues. J gave up 6 bases and V 5 bases, and 12 bases lay outside the gene matches. CDR1 is MNHEY and CDR2 is SVGEGT in the germline V gene. The CDR3 loop is CASSNRGGAGFNEQFF. CDR3 nucleotide sequence: TGTGCCAGCAGTAACCGGGGGGGCGCCGGGTTCAATGAGCAGTTCTTC.

This clonotype was observed a few times. The rearrangement joins TRBV12-3 or TRBV12-4 to TRBJ1-5; the match to TRBD1 covers 11 bases. With V trimmed by 6 bases and J by 6 bases, 4 bases remained unmatched. The CDR3 covers 14 residues. The DNA for the CDR3 is TGTGCCAGCAGGGGGACAGGGGGACGTCAGCCCCAGCATTTT. Translated: CASRGTGGRQPQHF.

The J gene is TRBJ1-6, the V gene TRBV20-1, with D maybe TRBD1 (6 bases). Germline lookup yields CDR1 DFQATT and CDR2 SNEGSKA (reference sequence). The CDR3 contains 14 residues. The CDR3 loop is CSAPKQGDNSPLHF. As DNA, the CDR3 is TGCAGCGCGCCAAAACAGGGAGATAATTCACCCCTCCACTTT.

The chain recombines TRBV29-1 with TRBJ2-3; D may be TRBD1 (5 bases). Germline lookup yields CDR1 SQVTM and CDR2 ANQGSEA. Trimming shortened V by 6 bases and J by 2 bases, and 21 bases separated the two germline ends. The CDR3 spans 16 residues. CDR3 DNA: TGCAGCGTGGCCCCCGGTAGGGGTGGTATCACAGATACGCAGTATTTT. Amino acids: CSVAPGRGGITDTQYF.

J is TRBJ2-5 and V is TRBV28; D call uncertain. In germline, CDR1 is MDHEN, CDR2 SYDVKM. The length of the CDR3 is 13 residues. Deletions cut 4 bases from V and 11 bases from J, with 17 bases between. CDR3 protein: CASSSSQVYGQYF. CDR3 nucleotides: TGTGCCAGCAGTTCCAGTCAAGTCTACGGGCAGTACTTC.

The rearrangement joins TRBV5-1 to TRBJ1-2; TRBD1 matches 7 bases. This CDR3 is built from 15 residues. The V segment lost 4 bases and the J segment 4 bases; nucleotides outside the gene matches: 10. The V gene's germline CDR1 is SGHRS and CDR2 YFSETQ. CDR3 sequence reads: CASSPGTEDFYGYTF. CDR3 in DNA: TGCGCCAGCAGCCCCGGGACAGAGGACTTCTATGGCTACACCTTC. The complete variable domain, with remaining parts taken from reference TRBV5-1 and TRBJ1-2, reads KAGVTQTPRYLIKTRGQQVTLSCSPISGHRSVSWYQQTPGQGLQFLFEYFSETQRNKGNFPGRFSGRQFSNSRSEMNVSTLELGDSALYLCASSPGTEDFYGYTFGSGTRLTVV.

The chain links TRBV12-3 or TRBV12-4 to TRBJ2-2, with D hard to call. The CDR3 spans 14 residues. Trimming removed 2 bases at V and 4 bases at J, with 8 bases between. The CDR3 DNA sequence: TGTGCCAGCAGTTTAAGTTTTCGCACCGGGGAGCTGTTTTTT. Amino acids: CASSLSFRTGELFF.